This TCR beta chain appears in the sequencing data of a study of blood T cell repertoires in COVID-19. The wider study: Samples taken during acute and convalescent COVID-19 were collected in the United States, Italy and Spain. The analysed material was cDNA or gDNA that came from T cells, B-cell-depleted T cells, or PBMCs.

CDR1 and CDR2 (germline): LNHDA, SQIVND (reference sequence). V shed 5 bases and J 2 bases; nucleotides not matched to a gene: 9. The CDR3 spans 15 residues. This clone was seen a few times. Authors' analysis steps: Reference gene primer amplification yielded estimated nucleated cell counts. Assay: immunoSEQ multiplex PCR; the TCRdb copy retains only in-frame clones and omits some. The V and J calls and clone size come from that table; D and trimming were worked out from the DNA. The data contain 200,000 to 250,000 clones, 65% to 85% of them seen just once; the ten biggest clones take up roughly 2.4%.

This sequence joins TRBV19 and TRBJ2-7; 7 nucleotides match TRBD2. The clonotype originates from an older woman with acute or convalescent COVID-19. The sample consisted of peripheral blood. In DNA form, the CDR3 reads TGTGCCAGTAGTGTTGGGCGGGGGTTAACCTACGAGCAGTACTTC. Protein product: CASSVGRGLTYEQYF.